Listed here is a single T cell receptor (beta chain). Its antigen is as yet unknown. This sample is drawn from a study of cytomegalovirus exposure and HLA in healthy donors. Donors likely had unrecorded immune exposures despite being nominally healthy when sampled. With 60 Vbeta and 13 Jbeta primers, the PCR was carried out. Method: immunoSEQ multiplex PCR; TCRdb's copy keeps in-frame clones and lacks some. The top ten clones hold approximately 2.8% of a sample with some 87,000 clones, roughly 80% of them seen once. Study-level findings and limits: Earlier results showed most TCR beta V segments being productive about 87% or about 30% of the time. In presence/absence analyses, roughly uniform sequencing depth across donors was assumed.

Germline V CDR1 and CDR2: SGHNT, YENEEA. The CDR3 is 15 amino acids. Trimming removed 5 bases from V and 3 bases from J; junction bases left unmatched: 7. This receptor was identified in a man aged 30-40 years in good health and CMV-seronegative. The chain carries TRBV11-3 and TRBJ2-3; TRBD1 agrees at 8 bases. Sequencing used PBMCs. The CDR3: CASSITRQGTDTQYF. In DNA form, the CDR3 reads TGTGCCAGCAGCATCACACGACAGGGGACAGATACGCAGTATTTT.